This T cell receptor (beta chain) came from a study of T and B cells in COVID-19 patients. Study in general: Peripheral blood came from COVID-19 patients with active infection or after recovery. Most recovered patients had mild to moderate COVID-19 treated as outpatients. Median age was approximately 35 years in the recovered cohort and around 67 years in the active-infection cohort.

By frequency in the sample, this clonotype is medium-sized. The antigen is undetermined. Multiplex PCR with BIOMED2 TRB-A/B primer pools amplified TRB rearrangements. TCRdb itself ran the multiplex PCR reads through MiXCR, one entry per CDR3 protein. The repertoire consists of about 4,100 distinct CDR3 sequences, with approximately 25% occurring once and the leading ten covering more than 20%. The V end was cut by 5 bases, the J end by 4 bases, with 6 bases between. CDR3 length: 13 amino acids. Germline values: CDR1 PRHDT, CDR2 FYEKMQ (reference sequence). TRB was amplified from approximately 250-500 ng of blood genomic DNA. Study observations and caveats: There were 2,331 TCR clusters exclusive to the recovered cohort, 31 with low generation probability.

The sequenced material came from blood. The origin of this receptor is a human donor with active COVID-19. The chain carries TRBV13 and TRBJ1-6; D not resolved. The CDR3 sequence is CASSPRYNSPLHF. The CDR3 coding sequence is TGTGCCAGCAGCCCCAGATATAATTCACCCCTCCACTTT.